The present T cell receptor (beta chain) was sequenced within a study of blood T cell repertoires in COVID-19. Study overall: Sites in the United States, Italy and Spain provided acute and convalescent COVID-19 samples. PBMCs, B-cell-depleted T cells, or T cells were the source of the cDNA or gDNA that made up the material.

The CDR3 is 15 residues long. With 0 bases removed from V and 2 bases from J, the gap between germline ends came to 11 bases. CDR1 is LGHDT, CDR2 YNNKEL, per germline (reference sequence). Original processing methods: Amplifying reference gene primers gave estimates of nucleated cell counts. This table comes from immunoSEQ multiplex PCR, and its TCRdb copy is limited to in-frame clones, with some not included. D and trimming come from the DNA, and the V and J calls and clone size come from that table. The table shows just under 20,000 clones, with roughly 93% occurring only once. The source of this sequence is a woman aged 45-65 years with active COVID-19. The sequencing input was peripheral blood. The J gene is TRBJ2-7, the V gene TRBV3-1 (or the pseudogene TRBV3-2); D is possibly TRBD2 (5 bases). The chain's CDR3 is CASSQDWTPTYEQYF. The CDR3 DNA reads as TGTGCCAGCAGCCAAGATTGGACTCCTACCTACGAGCAGTACTTC.